This T cell receptor beta chain originates from a study of cytomegalovirus exposure and HLA in healthy donors. Study outcomes and limitations: The classifier reportedly diagnosed cytomegalovirus status with high sensitivity and specificity. Later on, a genetic analysis was performed. It linked a missense variant in DCLRE1C with V- and J-gene trimming of TCR beta.

As concerns this clone: Its antigen remains unknown. At one boundary the junction diverges from the germline segment, which might be a read error.

This CDR3 has 15 residues. The germline gives CDR1 PRHDT, CDR2 FYEKMQ (reference sequence). Use of 60 Vbeta and 13 Jbeta primers characterized the PCR. Here immunoSEQ multiplex PCR was the method, and the copy in TCRdb shows in-frame clones only, minus some. This table has roughly 98,000 clones, approximately 74% appearing once. The sequencing sample was made of PBMCs. This chain joins TRBV13 and TRBJ2-2, with TRBD1 matching 8 bases. This receptor was obtained from a woman aged 65 to 85 in good health and CMV-seropositive. CDR3 protein: CASRQKTGDTGELVF. The CDR3 region has the DNA TGTGCCAGCAGACAGAAGACAGGGGACACCGGGGAGCTGGTTTTT.